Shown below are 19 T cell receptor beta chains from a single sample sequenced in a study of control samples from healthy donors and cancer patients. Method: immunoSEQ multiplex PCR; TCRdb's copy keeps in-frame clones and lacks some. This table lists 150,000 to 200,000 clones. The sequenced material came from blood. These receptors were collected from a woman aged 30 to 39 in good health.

Written as DNA, the CDR3 is TGTGCCAGCAGTTTAGTAGGAGGGGGGCGGACTGAAGCTTTCTTT. Its protein is CASSLVGGGRTEAFF. The gene calls are TRBV28 and TRBJ1-1, with D perhaps TRBD1 (6 bases). This CDR3 contains 15 residues. CDR1 is MDHEN and CDR2 is SYDVKM in the germline V gene. V gave up 2 bases and J gave up 5 bases, with 15 bases separating them.

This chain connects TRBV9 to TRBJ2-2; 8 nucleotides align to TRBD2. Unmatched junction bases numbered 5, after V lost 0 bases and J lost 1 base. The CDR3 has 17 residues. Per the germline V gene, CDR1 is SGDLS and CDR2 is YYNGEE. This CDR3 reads CASSVAIAGRNTGELFF. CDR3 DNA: TGTGCCAGCAGCGTAGCAATAGCGGGGAGGAACACCGGGGAGCTGTTTTTT.

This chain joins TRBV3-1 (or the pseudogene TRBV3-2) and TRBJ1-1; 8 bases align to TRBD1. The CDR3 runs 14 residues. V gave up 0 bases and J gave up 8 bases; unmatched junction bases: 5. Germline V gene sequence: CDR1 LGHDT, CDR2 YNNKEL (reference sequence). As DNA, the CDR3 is TGTGCCAGCAGCCAAGATGGAAGGACAGGGGAAGCTTTCTTT. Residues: CASSQDGRTGEAFF.

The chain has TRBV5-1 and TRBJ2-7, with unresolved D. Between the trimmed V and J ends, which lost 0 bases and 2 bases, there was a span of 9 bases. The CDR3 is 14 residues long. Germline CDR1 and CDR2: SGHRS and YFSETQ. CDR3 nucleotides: TGCGCCAGCAGCTTGGTTTCGCGGCCCTACGAGCAGTACTTC. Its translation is CASSLVSRPYEQYF.

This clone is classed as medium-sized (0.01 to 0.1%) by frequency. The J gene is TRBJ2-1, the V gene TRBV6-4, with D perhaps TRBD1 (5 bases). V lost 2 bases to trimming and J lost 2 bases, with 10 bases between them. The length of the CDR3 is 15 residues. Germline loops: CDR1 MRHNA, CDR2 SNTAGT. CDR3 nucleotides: TGTGCCAGCAGTGACGGGGCGGAAACCTACAATGAGCAGTTCTTC. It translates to CASSDGAETYNEQFF.

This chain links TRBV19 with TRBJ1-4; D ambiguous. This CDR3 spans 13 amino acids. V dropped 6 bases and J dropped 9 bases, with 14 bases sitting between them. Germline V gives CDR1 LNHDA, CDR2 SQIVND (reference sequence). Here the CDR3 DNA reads TGTGCCAGTAGCGGGTCCCCTGTGAAAAAACTGTTTTTT. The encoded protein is CASSGSPVKKLFF.

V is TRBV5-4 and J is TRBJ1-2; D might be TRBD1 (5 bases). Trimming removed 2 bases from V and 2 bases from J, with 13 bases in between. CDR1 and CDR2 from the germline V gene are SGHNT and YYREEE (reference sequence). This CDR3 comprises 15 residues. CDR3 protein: CASSFKGFGNYGYTF. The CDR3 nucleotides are TGTGCCAGCAGCTTTAAGGGGTTCGGGAACTATGGCTACACCTTC.

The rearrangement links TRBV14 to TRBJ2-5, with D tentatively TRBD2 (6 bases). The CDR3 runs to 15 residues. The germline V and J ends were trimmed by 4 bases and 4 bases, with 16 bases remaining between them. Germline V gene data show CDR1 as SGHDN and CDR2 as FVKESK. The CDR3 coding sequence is TGTGCCAGCAGCCCGGGGGACCGATTGATAGAGACCCAGTACTTC. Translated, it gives CASSPGDRLIETQYF.

CDR3 sequence: CASSRWTGGFEQPQHF. In DNA form, the CDR3 reads TGTGCCAGCAGTCGCTGGACGGGAGGGTTTGAGCAGCCCCAGCATTTT. The chain carries TRBV6-6 and TRBJ1-5; D uncertain. The germline CDR1 and CDR2 sequences are MNHNY and SVGAGI (reference sequence). V lost 5 bases and J lost 7, with 21 bases in between. This CDR3 is built from 16 residues.

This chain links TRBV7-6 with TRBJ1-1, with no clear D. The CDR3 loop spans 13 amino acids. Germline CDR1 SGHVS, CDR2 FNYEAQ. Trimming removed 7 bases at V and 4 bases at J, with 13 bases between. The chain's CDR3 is CASTPGEGTEAFF. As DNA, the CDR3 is TGTGCCAGCACTCCTGGGGAGGGCACTGAAGCTTTCTTT.

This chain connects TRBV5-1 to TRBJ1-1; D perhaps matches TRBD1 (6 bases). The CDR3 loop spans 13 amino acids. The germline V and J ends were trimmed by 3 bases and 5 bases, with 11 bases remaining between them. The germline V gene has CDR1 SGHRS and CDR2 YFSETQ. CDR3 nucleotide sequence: TGCGCCAGCAGCTCCGAAGGGGGGACTGAAGCTTTCTTT. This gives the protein CASSSEGGTEAFF.

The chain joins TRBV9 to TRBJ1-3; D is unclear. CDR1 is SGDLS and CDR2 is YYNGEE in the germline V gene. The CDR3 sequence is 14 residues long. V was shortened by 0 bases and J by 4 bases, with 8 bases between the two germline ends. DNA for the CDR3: TGTGCCAGCAGCGTAGAGGTGGGGGGAAACACCATATATTTT. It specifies CASSVEVGGNTIYF.

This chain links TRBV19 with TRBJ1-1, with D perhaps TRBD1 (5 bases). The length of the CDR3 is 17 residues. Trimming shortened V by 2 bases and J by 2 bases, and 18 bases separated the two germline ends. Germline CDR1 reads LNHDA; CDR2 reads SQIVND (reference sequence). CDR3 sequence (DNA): TGTGCCAGTAGTATACCGAGGAAAAGAACAGGAAACACTGAAGCTTTCTTT. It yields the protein CASSIPRKRTGNTEAFF.

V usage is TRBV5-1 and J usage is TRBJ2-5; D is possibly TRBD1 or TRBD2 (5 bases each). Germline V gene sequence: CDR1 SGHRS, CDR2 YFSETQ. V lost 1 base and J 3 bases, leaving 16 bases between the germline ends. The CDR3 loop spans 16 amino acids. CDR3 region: CASSLLRGSGEETQYF. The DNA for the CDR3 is TGCGCCAGCAGCTTGTTACGGGGCTCTGGGGAAGAGACCCAGTACTTC.

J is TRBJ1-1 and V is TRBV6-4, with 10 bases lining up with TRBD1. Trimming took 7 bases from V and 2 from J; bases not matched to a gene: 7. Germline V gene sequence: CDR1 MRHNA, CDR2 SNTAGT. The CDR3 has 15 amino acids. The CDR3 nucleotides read TGTGCCAGCAAGGGACAGGGGAGAGGCAACACTGAAGCTTTCTTT. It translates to CASKGQGRGNTEAFF.

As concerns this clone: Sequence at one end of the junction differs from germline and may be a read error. The CDR3 reads CASSEGRQPNEKLFF. In DNA form, the CDR3 reads TGTGCCAGCAGCGAAGGACGGCAACCTAATGAAAAACTGTTTTTT. V is TRBV6-1 and J is TRBJ1-4; D ambiguous. The CDR3 runs 15 residues. Germline V gene lookup returns CDR1 MNHNS and CDR2 SASEGT.

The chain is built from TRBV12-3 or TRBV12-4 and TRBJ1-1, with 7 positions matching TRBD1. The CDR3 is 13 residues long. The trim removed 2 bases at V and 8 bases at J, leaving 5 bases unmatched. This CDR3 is CASSLRGPGEAFF. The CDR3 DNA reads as TGTGCCAGCAGTTTAAGGGGGCCAGGCGAAGCTTTCTTT.

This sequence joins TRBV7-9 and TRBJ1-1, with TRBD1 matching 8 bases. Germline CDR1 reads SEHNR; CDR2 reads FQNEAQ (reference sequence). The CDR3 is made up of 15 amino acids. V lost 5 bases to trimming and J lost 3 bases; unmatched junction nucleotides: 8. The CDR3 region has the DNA TGTGCCAGCAGCCCCGTCAGGGGGCGGTACACTGAAGCTTTCTTT. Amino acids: CASSPVRGRYTEAFF.

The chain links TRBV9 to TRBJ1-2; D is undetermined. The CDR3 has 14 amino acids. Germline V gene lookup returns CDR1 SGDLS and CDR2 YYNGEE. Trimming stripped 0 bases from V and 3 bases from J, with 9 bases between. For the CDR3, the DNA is TGTGCCAGCAGCGTAGACCCGGGAGACTATGGCTACACCTTC. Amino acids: CASSVDPGDYGYTF.